This T cell receptor beta chain was captured by sequencing in a study of cytomegalovirus exposure and HLA in healthy donors. On the study more broadly: An earlier analysis found 117 million unique TCR beta sequences from about 190 million T cells. Study results and limitations: Later, TCR association rates were found to vary by HLA locus, highest for DRB1 and lowest for HLA-C. The authors enumerated 150 to 200 TCR beta chains as linked to cytomegalovirus.

The PCR contained 60 Vbeta and 13 Jbeta primers. Only in-frame clones appear in the TCRdb table, and some are missing; sequencing was by immunoSEQ multiplex PCR. The sample holds around 120,000 clones, 65% seen once. In this sample, this clone turned up a few times. Its antigen is undetermined. CDR1 and CDR2 (germline): SGHTA, FQGNSA. V gave up 5 bases and J gave up 4 bases, with 14 bases separating them. The CDR3 runs 14 residues. Specimen: PBMCs. This clonotype was obtained from a woman between 35 and 50 years old in good health and CMV-seropositive. The rearrangement joins TRBV7-2 to TRBJ2-5; D is undetermined. CDR3 DNA: TGTGCCAGCAGCCCCGACCGGCTAGTAGAGACCCAGTACTTC. Protein sequence: CASSPDRLVETQYF.